This note documents a single T cell receptor (beta chain) sequence. Its antigen is unidentified. The assay was immunoSEQ multiplex PCR, and TCRdb's table has in-frame clones only and misses some. This sample carries some 120,000 clones, more than 80% of them seen once, and the ten largest clones take 0.2% to 0.25%. CDR1 is MGHRA and CDR2 is YSYEKL in the germline V gene. The V end was cut by 2 bases, the J end by 2 bases, with 10 bases between. CDR3 length: 15 residues. The data derive from a study of graft-versus-host responses after intestinal transplantation. Overall study context: Anti-thymocyte globulin served as induction for all recipients, who then took tacrolimus and steroids for about 3 years. Study-level points and caveats: Investigators detected GvH clones in recipient marrow, with some emerging earlier in ileum or blood.

Sequencing used unstimulated CD4+ T cells sorted from spleen or lymph node cells, obtained before transplant. The receptor comes from a human donor who was the organ donor for an intestinal transplant. V usage is TRBV4-1 and J usage is TRBJ1-3, with unresolved D. DNA of the CDR3: TGCGCCAGCAGCCAAAGGTACCTGACTGGAAACACCATATATTTT. Its protein product is CASSQRYLTGNTIYF.